Following are 4 T cell receptor beta chains from one sample sequenced in a study of long-term antiretroviral therapy in people with HIV. Researchers ran immunoSEQ v3.0 at survey level. Only in-frame clones appear in the TCRdb table, and some are missing; sequencing was by immunoSEQ multiplex PCR. The sample has tens of thousands of clones, roughly three quarters seen once. The starting material was unsorted PBMCs, obtained 1.1 years before starting antiretroviral therapy. The receptors were sampled from a woman between 35 and 50 years old with HIV.

The J gene is TRBJ1-1, the V gene TRBV5-1, with D maybe TRBD1 (5 bases). CDR3 length equals 16 residues. The V end lost 2 bases, the J end lost 0 bases, and 14 bases lay between the germline ends. The germline gives CDR1 SGHRS, CDR2 YFSETQ. CDR3 coding DNA: TGCGCCAGCAGCTTCCGGGGCAGAGGTTTGAACACTGAAGCTTTCTTT. Residues: CASSFRGRGLNTEAFF.

The chain joins TRBV7-9 to TRBJ1-2; 7 bases agree with TRBD1. The CDR3 contains 15 residues. V shed 5 bases and J 0 bases; nucleotides not matched to a gene: 6. Germline lookup yields CDR1 SEHNR and CDR2 FQNEAQ (reference sequence). This chain's CDR3 is CASSLGTAANYGYTF. The DNA of the CDR3 is TGTGCCAGCAGCCTTGGGACAGCGGCTAACTATGGCTACACCTTC.

The chain combines TRBV5-6 with TRBJ1-6; no clear D. The CDR3 length is 13 residues. Trimming stripped 7 bases from V and 4 bases from J, with 9 bases between. The V gene's germline CDR1 is SGHDT and CDR2 YYEEEE. For the CDR3, the DNA is TGTGCCAGCGGCCAGTCTTATAATTCACCCCTCCACTTT. Its translation is CASGQSYNSPLHF.

The chain recombines TRBV7-9 with TRBJ2-5; the D gene is possibly TRBD1 (5 bases). V lost 3 bases and J lost 5, with 13 bases in between. The CDR3 consists of 14 residues. Per the germline V gene, CDR1 is SEHNR and CDR2 is FQNEAQ (reference sequence). The CDR3 region is CASSLGGGAETQYF. As DNA, the CDR3 is TGTGCCAGCAGCTTGGGCGGTGGGGCGGAGACCCAGTACTTC.